The text below deals with one T cell receptor beta chain. The naive CD8 subset, CD45RO-negative cells positively selected for CCR7, excluded terminally differentiated effector memory CD45RA+ cells. Generated by immunoSEQ multiplex PCR, the TCRdb table keeps only in-frame clones and is missing some. The table includes hundreds of thousands of clones, 95% to 97% detected once. The data were obtained in a study of shared clonotypes between healthy human individuals. The overall study: CD4 naive cells filled three plates per donor, CD4 memory three, CD8 naive two and CD8 memory one.

Input material: naive CD8+ T cells sorted from blood. The source is a woman aged 25 to 45 in good health.

The CDR3: CASSLAGTRSYEQYF. DNA for the CDR3: TGTGCCAGCAGCTTAGCGGGGACTAGGAGCTACGAGCAGTACTTC. The rearrangement uses TRBV7-6 and TRBJ2-7; 8 bases match TRBD2. CDR1 SGHVS and CDR2 FNYEAQ come from the germline V gene. CDR3 length: 15 amino acids. V lost 0 bases to trimming and J lost 3 bases; unmatched junction nucleotides: 4.